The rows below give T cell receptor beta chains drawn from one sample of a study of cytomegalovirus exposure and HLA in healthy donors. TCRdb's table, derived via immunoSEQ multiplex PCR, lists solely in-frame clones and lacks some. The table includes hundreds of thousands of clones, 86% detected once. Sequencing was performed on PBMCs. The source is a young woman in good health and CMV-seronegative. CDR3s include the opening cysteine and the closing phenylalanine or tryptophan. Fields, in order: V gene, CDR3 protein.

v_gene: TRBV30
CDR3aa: CAWEAGDSYEQYF

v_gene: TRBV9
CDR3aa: CASNLAGENNEQFF

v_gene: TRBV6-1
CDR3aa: CASSASEAYEQYF

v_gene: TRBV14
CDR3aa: CASSSGWRGNEQFF

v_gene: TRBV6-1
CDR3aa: CASSEEGTSSYEQYF

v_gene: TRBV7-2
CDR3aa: CASSLSHPGELFF

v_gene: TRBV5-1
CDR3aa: CASKAGAVETQYF

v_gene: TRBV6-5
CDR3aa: CASSEAENTEAFF

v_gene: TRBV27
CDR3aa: CASSLTLTGIEAFF

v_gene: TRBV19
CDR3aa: CASSMGLNGGAFF

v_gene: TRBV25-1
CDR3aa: CASSEYGGNRELFF

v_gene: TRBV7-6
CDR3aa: CASSPPDRGLFEQYF

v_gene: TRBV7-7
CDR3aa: CASSLGQGSNEQFF

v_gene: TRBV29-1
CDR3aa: CSVEAFRDRAF

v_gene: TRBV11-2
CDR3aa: CASSSWTGAYTGELFF

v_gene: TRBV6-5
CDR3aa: CASSYSNRGRSPLHF

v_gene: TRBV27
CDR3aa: CASSLSLSTGYGGYTF

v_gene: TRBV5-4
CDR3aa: CASSLDRANYGYTF

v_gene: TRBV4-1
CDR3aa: CASSQVQGTTYEQYF

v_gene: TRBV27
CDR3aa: CASSLRGGGSYEQYF

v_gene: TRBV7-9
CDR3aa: CASSLGAATNEKLFF

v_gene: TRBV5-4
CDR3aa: CASSLGSSYEQYF

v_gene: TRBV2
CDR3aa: CASKGQGNTGELFF

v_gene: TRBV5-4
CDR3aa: CASSLSGNQYF

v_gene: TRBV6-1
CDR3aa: CASSPGQGGPGELFF

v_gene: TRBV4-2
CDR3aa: CASSQDLGQGKNIQYF

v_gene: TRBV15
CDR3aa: CATSRPGAEKSEQYF

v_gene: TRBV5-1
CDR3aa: CASSGDGGRIQDEQYF

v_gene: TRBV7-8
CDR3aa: CASSLEPGYQPQHF

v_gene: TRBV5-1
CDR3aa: CASSGGQENTEAFF

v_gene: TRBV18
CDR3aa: CASSPSGQGAGNTIYF

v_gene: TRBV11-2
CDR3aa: CASSSQFHTEAFF

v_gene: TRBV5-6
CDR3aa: CASSLAASSGNTIYF

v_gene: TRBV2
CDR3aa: CASKDRPLTNTGELFF

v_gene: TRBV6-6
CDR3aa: CASSPHRDRNEQFF

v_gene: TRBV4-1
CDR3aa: CASSHLTGSGQPQHF

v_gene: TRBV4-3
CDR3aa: CASSAFSGVPGGYTF

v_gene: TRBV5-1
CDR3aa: CASSLGLAGLSYEQYF

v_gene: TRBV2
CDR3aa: CASSPLGQDIEQYF

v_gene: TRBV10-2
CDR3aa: CASRQGLDPGEQFF

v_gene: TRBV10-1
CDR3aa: CASSEPPGGELFF